This T cell receptor (beta chain) is drawn from a study of T cell responses to AZD1222 COVID-19 vaccine. Study-wide results and caveats: At baseline, seropositivity was found in only a handful of AZD1222 recipients. Reportedly, close to half of spike-specific TCRs are directed against unmutated variant regions. Clonal diversity was possibly underestimated; the donors were predominantly white British and more often female. Spike-wide vaccine-associated CD4 TCRs dominated at 160-218 and 743-854.

Profiled with immunoSEQ multiplex PCR; TCRdb holds only in-frame clones, not every one. The sample yields 90,000 to 130,000 clones, 81% seen once. Worth noting for this clone: The antigen is undetermined.

CDR1 SGHTA and CDR2 FQGNSA come from the germline V gene. The CDR3 is made up of 12 amino acids. Trimming removed 1 base from V and 7 bases from J, with 6 bases in between. This material consisted of peripheral blood, taken on day 0 of AZD1222 vaccination. The clonotype was recovered from an adult in good health. V is TRBV7-2 and J is TRBJ2-3; D ambiguous. CDR3 residues: CASSLGSYTQYF. The CDR3 DNA sequence: TGTGCCAGCAGCTTAGGTAGCTATACGCAGTATTTT.